This T cell receptor beta chain was sequenced in a study of blood T cells in healthy people across ages. Whole-study findings and limits: Leaving the PBMCs unsorted stopped any conclusive comparison of naive versus antigen-experienced cells.

A second about 7 to 11 cycle PCR used barcoded and J-beta primers. TCRdb re-derived calls from the 5' RACE reads in MiXCR, one entry per CDR3 protein. The sample shows 550,000 to 800,000 distinct CDR3 sequences, around 20% of them seen only once. Germline CDR1 SGHRS, CDR2 YFSETQ. The CDR3 length is 16 residues. The V end lost 0 bases, the J end lost 5 bases, and 17 bases lay between the germline ends. This clonotype has more than one count but fewer than ten. As yet, its antigen is unknown. This TCR was sampled from a man between 65 and 80 years old in good health. The chain is built from TRBV5-1 and TRBJ2-5; D is uncertain. Sequences were obtained from blood. The CDR3 here is CASSLDLFGGVETQYF. The CDR3 nucleotides are TGCGCCAGCAGCTTGGATCTTTTTGGTGGCGTGGAGACCCAGTACTTC.